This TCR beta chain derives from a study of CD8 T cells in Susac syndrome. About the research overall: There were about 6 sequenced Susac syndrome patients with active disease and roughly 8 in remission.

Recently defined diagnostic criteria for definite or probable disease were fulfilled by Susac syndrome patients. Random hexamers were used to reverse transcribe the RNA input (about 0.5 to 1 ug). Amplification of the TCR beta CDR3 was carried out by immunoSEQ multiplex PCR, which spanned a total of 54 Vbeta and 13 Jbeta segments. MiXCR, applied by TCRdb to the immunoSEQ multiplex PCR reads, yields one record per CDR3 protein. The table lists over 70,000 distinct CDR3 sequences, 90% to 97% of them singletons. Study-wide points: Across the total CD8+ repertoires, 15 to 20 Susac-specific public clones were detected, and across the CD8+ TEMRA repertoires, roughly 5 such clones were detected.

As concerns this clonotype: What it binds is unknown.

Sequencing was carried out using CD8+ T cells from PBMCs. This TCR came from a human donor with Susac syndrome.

The CDR3 region is CSARDQWGGTYEQYF. The CDR3, as DNA: TGCAGTGCTAGAGATCAGTGGGGTGGTACCTACGAGCAGTACTTC. The chain carries TRBV20-1 and TRBJ2-7; D is ambiguous. This CDR3 contains 15 residues. Trimming pared 0 bases from V and 2 bases from J, leaving 14 bases between. The germline CDR1 and CDR2 sequences are DFQATT and SNEGSKA (reference sequence).